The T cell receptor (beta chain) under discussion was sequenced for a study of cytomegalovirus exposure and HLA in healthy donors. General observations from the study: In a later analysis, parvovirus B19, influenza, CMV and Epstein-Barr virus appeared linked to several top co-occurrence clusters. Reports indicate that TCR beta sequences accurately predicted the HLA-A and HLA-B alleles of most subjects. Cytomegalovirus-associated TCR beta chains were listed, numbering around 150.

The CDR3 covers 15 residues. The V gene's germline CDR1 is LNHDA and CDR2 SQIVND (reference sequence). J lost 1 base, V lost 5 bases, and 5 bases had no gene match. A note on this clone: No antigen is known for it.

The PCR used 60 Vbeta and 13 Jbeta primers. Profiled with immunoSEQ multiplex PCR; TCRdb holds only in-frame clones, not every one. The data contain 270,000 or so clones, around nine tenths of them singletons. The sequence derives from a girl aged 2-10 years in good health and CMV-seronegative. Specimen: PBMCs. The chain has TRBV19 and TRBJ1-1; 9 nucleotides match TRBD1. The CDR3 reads CASSARQGGNTEAFF. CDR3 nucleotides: TGTGCCAGTAGTGCCCGACAGGGGGGGAACACTGAAGCTTTCTTT.